The next 10 T cell receptor beta chains were all read from a single sample in a study of CD8 T cells in ankylosing spondylitis. One entry per CDR3 protein, called by TCRdb with MiXCR from the 5' RACE reads. This table has about 130,000 distinct CDR3 sequences, approximately 7.3% appearing once. The sequencing input was blood, either unsorted or a sorted T cell fraction (not recorded which). All receptors derive from a female donor with ankylosing spondylitis or in good health (not recorded which).

There are many counts of this clonotype. CDR3 in DNA: TGCGCCAGCAGCTACCGACAGAATGAGCAGTTCTTC. Protein: CASSYRQNEQFF. The chain recombines TRBV5-1 with TRBJ2-1, with D maybe TRBD1 (5 bases). The CDR3 is made up of 12 amino acids. V was shortened by 3 bases and J by 7 bases, with 8 bases between the two germline ends. Looked up from germline, CDR1 is SGHRS and CDR2 is YFSETQ.

This clonotype was recorded a few times. The chain is built from TRBV4-3 and TRBJ1-1; D not resolved. The V end was cut by 0 bases, the J end by 4 bases, with 9 bases between. This CDR3 is built from 14 residues. Looked up from germline, CDR1 is LGHNA and CDR2 is YSLEER. Here the CDR3 DNA reads TGCGCCAGCAGCCAAGAACCGGGGTTCACTGAAGCTTTCTTT. It is translated as CASSQEPGFTEAFF.

V gene TRBV6-1 combines with J gene TRBJ2-2; D possibly uses TRBD1 or TRBD2 (5 bases each). Germline CDR1 MNHNS, CDR2 SASEGT. The CDR3 has 14 amino acids. V shed 6 bases and J shed 5 bases, with 13 bases lying between them. DNA for the CDR3: TGTGCCAGCAGCCCCGCTGGGGGTACCGGGGAGCTGTTTTTT. This codes for CASSPAGGTGELFF.

The chain uses TRBV2 and TRBJ2-5; 7 bases match TRBD1. CDR1 SNHLY and CDR2 FYNNEI come from the germline V gene. The CDR3 totals 15 residues. Trimming at V came to 5 bases and at J to 2 bases, leaving 8 bases not matched to a gene. CDR3 bases: TGTGCCAGCAGTACCGACAGGGTCGGACAAGAGACCCAGTACTTC. This translates into CASSTDRVGQETQYF.

CDR3 sequence reads: CASSFRRGPQETQYF. DNA of the CDR3: TGTGCCAGCAGCTTCCGCAGGGGACCTCAAGAGACCCAGTACTTC. The V and J genes are TRBV7-2 and TRBJ2-5, with a tentative D call TRBD1 (6 bases). The CDR3 runs 15 residues. CDR1 and CDR2 from the germline V gene are SGHTA and FQGNSA. V was shortened by 3 bases and J by 2 bases, with 13 bases between the two germline ends.

This clonotype has a count of ten or more. The chain employs TRBV24-1 and TRBJ2-1; no firm D call. This CDR3 is 13 amino acids long. In germline, CDR1 is KGHDR, CDR2 SFDVKD. Trimming removed 4 bases at V and 7 bases at J, with 10 bases between. The DNA for the CDR3 is TGTGCCACCAGTGAGGGCCGGCAAAATGAGCAGTTCTTC. Translated: CATSEGRQNEQFF.

This clonotype came up many times. The CDR3 is CSASRAGGPDTQYF. DNA for the CDR3: TGCAGTGCTAGTCGAGCGGGGGGGCCAGATACGCAGTATTTT. The chain has TRBV20-1 and TRBJ2-3, with TRBD2 identical over 10 bases. V shed 3 bases, J shed 4 bases, and the junction held 4 bases outside the gene matches. CDR3 size: 14 residues. Per germline, CDR1 DFQATT and CDR2 SNEGSKA (reference sequence).

This clonotype appeared many times. The chain links TRBV12-3 or TRBV12-4 to TRBJ1-1, with D perhaps TRBD1 (6 bases). The CDR3 is 14 residues long. Trimming left V 6 bases short and J 5 bases short, with 16 bases between. The CDR3 reads CASSLQGFDTEAFF. The CDR3 DNA is TGTGCCAGCAGCCTACAGGGCTTCGATACTGAAGCTTTCTTT.

At least ten counts were recorded for this clonotype. The rearrangement joins TRBV5-1 to TRBJ1-2, with 9 bases matching TRBD1. With 5 bases clipped from V and 6 bases from J, the junction kept 5 bases outside the gene matches. The CDR3 sequence is 13 residues long. Per germline, CDR1 SGHRS and CDR2 YFSETQ. For the CDR3, the DNA is TGCGCCAGCAGTTTCGGGACAGGGAATGGCTACACCTTC. The encoded protein is CASSFGTGNGYTF. The full variable domain, with the rest looked up from reference TRBV5-1 and TRBJ1-2, is KAGVTQTPRYLIKTRGQQVTLSCSPISGHRSVSWYQQTPGQGLQFLFEYFSETQRNKGNFPGRFSGRQFSNSRSEMNVSTLELGDSALYLCASSFGTGNGYTFGSGTRLTVV.

Many counts were recorded for this clonotype. This sequence joins TRBV12-3 or TRBV12-4 and TRBJ1-1; no reliable D call. V was trimmed by 6 bases and J by 4 bases, leaving 9 bases between them. CDR3 length: 12 amino acids. The CDR3 is CASSLVSTEAFF. In DNA form, the CDR3 reads TGTGCCAGCAGCCTCGTAAGCACTGAAGCTTTCTTT.